Each of the 20 T cell receptor beta chains below was sequenced from the same sample in a study of glioma-infiltrating T cells after dendritic cell vaccination. Time point indicated: after dendritic cell vaccination, including at tumor progression/relapse. The repertoire was sequenced with immunoSEQ multiplex PCR; TCRdb's copy has only in-frame clones and lacks some. The sample consists of 99,000 or so clones, nearly 90% of them appearing once. The source material was blood, sampled after dendritic cell vaccination. The receptor source for this set is a human donor with glioblastoma.

The rearrangement uses TRBV7-6 and TRBJ1-4; the D is unclear. Per the germline V gene, CDR1 is SGHVS and CDR2 is FNYEAQ. Trimming removed 0 bases at V and 5 bases at J, with 13 bases between. This CDR3 contains 16 residues. The CDR3 region is CASSLASHRLNEKLFF. CDR3 nucleotides: TGTGCCAGCAGCTTAGCGAGTCACCGACTAAATGAAAAACTGTTTTTT.

The chain employs TRBV1 and TRBJ2-2; the table calls TRBD2, which could not be checked here. TRBV1 is described as a pseudogene. CDR3 length: 15 amino acids. CDR3 sequence: CTSSSLAGVGGELFF. The CDR3, as DNA: TGCACCAGCAGCTCACTAGCGGGAGTAGGCGGGGAGCTGTTTTTT.

Here the CDR3 DNA reads TGTGCCAGCAGCCGAAGAACAGGGTACACCGGGGAGCTGTTTTTT. Translated, it gives CASSRRTGYTGELFF. The V call is TRBV7-9, the J call TRBJ2-2; D possibly corresponds to TRBD1 (6 bases). The CDR3 has 15 residues. Germline loops: CDR1 SEHNR, CDR2 FQNEAQ (reference sequence). V shed 5 bases and J shed 3 bases, with 13 bases lying between them. The whole variable domain, filled in from reference TRBV7-9 and TRBJ2-2, reads DTGVSQNPRHKITKRGQNVTFRCDPISEHNRLYWYRQTLGQGPEFLTYFQNEAQLEKSRLLSDRFSAERPKGSFSTLEIQRTEQGDSAMYLCASSRRTGYTGELFFGEGSRLTVL.

The V and J genes are TRBV27 and TRBJ2-7; 11 bases match TRBD1. Trimming took 4 bases from V and 3 from J; bases not matched to a gene: 5. This CDR3 has 15 amino acids. Per germline, CDR1 MNHEY and CDR2 SMNVEV (reference sequence). The DNA of the CDR3 is TGTGCCAGCAGTTCCGGACAGGGGGCATACTACGAGCAGTACTTC. This translates into CASSSGQGAYYEQYF.

The chain links TRBV27 to TRBJ1-5; D unclear. The CDR3 has 14 residues. V shed 4 bases and J shed 0 bases, with 7 bases lying between them. Germline CDR1 MNHEY, CDR2 SMNVEV (reference sequence). CDR3 sequence: CASSSEYSNQPQHF. The CDR3 DNA sequence: TGTGCCAGCAGTTCGGAGTATAGCAATCAGCCCCAGCATTTT.

The rearrangement uses TRBV29-1 and TRBJ1-3; D is perhaps TRBD1 (6 bases). V gave up 7 bases and J gave up 2 bases, with 15 bases separating them. The CDR3 consists of 14 residues. Germline V gives CDR1 SQVTM, CDR2 ANQGSEA. CDR3 in DNA: TGCAGCGGGCACACAGGGAACCCTGGAAACACCATATATTTT. It translates to CSGHTGNPGNTIYF.

This clone has only a few counts. This chain joins TRBV28 and TRBJ2-1, with 12 nucleotides matching TRBD2. Germline-derived CDR1 and CDR2 are MDHEN and SYDVKM. CDR3 size: 15 residues. The V segment lost 7 bases and the J segment 1 base; nucleotides outside the gene matches: 2. CDR3 loop: CASKTSGGSYNEQFF. CDR3 DNA sequence: TGTGCCAGCAAAACTAGCGGGGGGTCCTACAATGAGCAGTTCTTC.

The chain links TRBV5-8 to TRBJ1-2; 8 bases map to TRBD1. V lost 4 bases to trimming and J lost 11 bases; unmatched junction nucleotides: 4. This CDR3 is built from 11 residues. Germline V lookup: CDR1 SGHTS, CDR2 YDEGEE. The CDR3 DNA is TGTGCCAGCAGCGTAACAGGGGGATACACCTTC. Amino acids: CASSVTGGYTF.

The J gene is TRBJ2-7, the V gene TRBV10-3; TRBD1 is a possible D gene (5 bases). Trimming took off 6 bases at V and 4 bases at J, with 16 bases between the two ends. Germline assignment: CDR1 ENHRY and CDR2 SYGVKD. The CDR3 runs to 14 residues. The CDR3 DNA is TGTGCCATCAGGACCTCCGGACAAACTTACGAGCAGTACTTC. Protein: CAIRTSGQTYEQYF.

This chain connects TRBV30 to TRBJ2-5; 7 nucleotides match TRBD2. Trimming at V came to 3 bases and at J to 7 bases, leaving 8 bases not matched to a gene. Germline CDR1 GTSNPN, CDR2 SVGIG (reference sequence). The CDR3 extends over 13 amino acids. DNA for the CDR3: TGTGCCTGGAGCGGACTAGGATCGTGGACCCAGTACTTC. Translated, it gives CAWSGLGSWTQYF.

The chain links TRBV7-9 to TRBJ2-7; 7 positions agree with TRBD1. The V gene's germline CDR1 is SEHNR and CDR2 FQNEAQ (reference sequence). CDR3 length equals 15 residues. The ends lost 4 bases at V and 2 bases at J; junction bases unmatched: 8. CDR3 sequence reads: CASSSYRGPTYEQYF. In DNA form, the CDR3 reads TGTGCCAGCAGCTCTTACAGGGGTCCAACCTACGAGCAGTACTTC.

The CDR3, as DNA: TGCGCCAGCAGTGAACAGGGGGGAACTGAAGCTTTCTTT. Translating it yields CASSEQGGTEAFF. The chain has TRBV10-2 and TRBJ1-1, with TRBD1 identical over 8 bases. The CDR3 runs to 13 residues. Germline V gene sequence: CDR1 WSHSY, CDR2 SAAADI. V lost 3 bases to trimming and J lost 5 bases; unmatched junction nucleotides: 2.

This sequence joins TRBV7-9 and TRBJ2-3, with TRBD2 identical over 9 bases. CDR3 length: 15 amino acids. Germline V lookup: CDR1 SEHNR, CDR2 FQNEAQ (reference sequence). With 1 base clipped from V and 3 bases from J, the junction kept 2 bases outside the gene matches. This chain's CDR3 is CASSLGGGGTDTQYF. The CDR3 region has the DNA TGTGCCAGCAGCTTAGGCGGGGGGGGGACAGATACGCAGTATTTT.

The rearrangement links TRBV27 to TRBJ2-1; TRBD2 agrees at 12 bases. Trimming cost V 2 bases and J 7 bases; bases outside gene matches: 3. The CDR3 consists of 15 residues. The germline V gene has CDR1 MNHEY and CDR2 SMNVEV (reference sequence). CDR3 DNA: TGTGCCAGCAGTTTAGAAGGGACTAGCGGGAATGAGCAGTTCTTC. Encoded protein: CASSLEGTSGNEQFF.

This sequence joins TRBV6-1 and TRBJ1-2; no definite D call. The CDR3 sequence is 15 residues long. V lost 4 bases and J lost 3, with 15 bases in between. Germline V lookup: CDR1 MNHNS, CDR2 SASEGT. CDR3 DNA: TGTGCCAGCAGTGGGGCGGGTCCCCCATACTATGGCTACACCTTC. Translated: CASSGAGPPYYGYTF.

This clone came up once. The chain employs TRBV5-1 and TRBJ1-2; D is unresolved. CDR1 is SGHRS and CDR2 is YFSETQ in the germline V gene. V was trimmed by 4 bases and J by 2 bases, leaving 6 bases between them. The CDR3 extends over 12 amino acids. CDR3 residues: CASSAGNYGYTF. The CDR3 DNA follows: TGCGCCAGCAGCGCGGGAAACTATGGCTACACCTTC.

The CDR3 bases are TGTGCCAGCACCGCAGGGCCCGCCTACGAGCAGTACTTC. It is translated as CASTAGPAYEQYF. V and J are TRBV6-5 and TRBJ2-5; TRBD1 is a possible D gene (5 bases). The last part of the DNA fits TRBJ2-7 better; the J call may be wrong. The germline CDR1 and CDR2 sequences are MNHEY and SVGAGI. The CDR3 is 13 residues long.

About this clone itself: This same CDR3 is encoded by further DNA sequences in the sample. V usage is TRBV5-1 and J usage is TRBJ2-3; D is unclear. CDR3 length equals 12 residues. Germline V gene lookup returns CDR1 SGHRS and CDR2 YFSETQ. V was cut by 3 bases and J by 2 bases, with 4 bases left in between. The CDR3 spells CASSSSTDTQYF. The DNA of the CDR3 is TGCGCCAGCAGCTCTTCCACAGATACGCAGTATTTT.

The V and J genes are TRBV7-8 and TRBJ2-2, with a weak D call TRBD1 (6 bases). Germline V gives CDR1 SGHVS, CDR2 FQNEAQ. Deletions cut 9 bases from V and 0 bases from J, with 17 bases between. CDR3 length: 16 residues. The CDR3 protein is CASQKTGQSNTGELFF. In nucleotides, the CDR3 is TGTGCCAGTCAAAAAACCGGACAGTCGAACACCGGGGAGCTGTTTTTT.

For this clone: An end of the junction differs from the germline gene, which may be a read error. This chain uses TRBV30 with TRBJ1-1, with D possibly being TRBD1 (5 bases). CDR1 GTSNPN and CDR2 SVGIG come from the germline V gene (reference sequence). The CDR3 totals 13 residues. In nucleotides, the CDR3 is TGTGCCCGGAGGGCAGGGCAGAACACTGAAGCTTTCTTT. The encoded protein is CARRAGQNTEAFF.